The T cell receptor beta chain described here comes from a study of blood T cell repertoires in COVID-19 (dated by TCRdb to about 2020). Notes on the research overall: Collaborator samples came from the United States, Italy and Spain and covered acute and convalescent phases of COVID-19. The samples were drawn from the first 160 participants of the ongoing ImmuneRACE study and from 950 to 1,500 subjects provided by 6 global collaborators. A de-identified subject ID, COVID-19 status, age in years and sex were almost always included in the sample metadata. The repertoires were released in a freely available public database meant as a resource for research on the immune response to SARS-CoV-2. Where available, HLA class I and class II types were taken from metadata supplied by the sample provider and were not determined by assay-based typing. The prospective study material was composed of cDNA or gDNA derived from T cells, B-cell-depleted T cells, or PBMCs. The dataset comprised deeply sampled blood TCRbeta repertoires from subjects exposed to, actively infected with, or recovered from COVID-19.

The collaborating institutions used their own protocols to collect whole blood in K2EDTA tubes. For TCRbeta analysis, collaborators shipped samples as frozen whole blood, isolated PBMCs, or DNA extracted from either of those sample types. TCRbeta CDR3 regions were amplified from genomic DNA by means of the immunoSEQ Assay, a bias-controlled multiplex PCR. In the authors' own workflow: The number of nucleated cells in each sample was estimated by amplification of reference gene primers within the assay. To quantify the absolute abundance of each unique TCRbeta CDR3 rearrangement, sequence reads were collapsed and filtered. For each sample, productive Simpson clonality was calculated by taking the square root of Simpson's diversity index across productive rearrangements. Not all clones reach the TCRdb copy of this immuneACCESS table, which keeps in-frame sequences only. Checked studies attribute under half of the gap to unresolved V genes and leave the rest unexplained. V and J calls and clone size follow that table, whereas D and trimming were derived from the DNA. The sample includes around 60,000 clones, with around 79% observed a single time. The leading ten clones occupy 25% to 40% of the sample.

V is clipped by 6 bases and J by 3 bases, and the sequence between their germline boundaries is 11 bases long. The CDR3 runs 13 residues from the cysteine to the phenylalanine. Only the CDR3 portion is preserved as DNA: 39 bases, with reading frame beginning at the first base. The germline V gene gives CDR1 as MNHEY and CDR2 as SVGEGT. What the research found in general, with its limitations: How much clinical and demographic metadata was included differed by source and by participant, and the metadata was provided uncurated.

As concerns this clone: It has no known antigen specificity. No qualities accompany the bases; no much larger clone lies one base away.

The clonotype originates from a human donor in a cohort sampled during active COVID-19. The specimen was peripheral blood. The chain uses TRBV6-2 or TRBV6-3 and TRBJ1-1; no confident D gene assignment can be made. The DNA sequence follows: TGTGCCAGCAGCCTAAAAGAGGACACTGAAGCTTTCTTT. Translated, this is CASSLKEDTEAFF.